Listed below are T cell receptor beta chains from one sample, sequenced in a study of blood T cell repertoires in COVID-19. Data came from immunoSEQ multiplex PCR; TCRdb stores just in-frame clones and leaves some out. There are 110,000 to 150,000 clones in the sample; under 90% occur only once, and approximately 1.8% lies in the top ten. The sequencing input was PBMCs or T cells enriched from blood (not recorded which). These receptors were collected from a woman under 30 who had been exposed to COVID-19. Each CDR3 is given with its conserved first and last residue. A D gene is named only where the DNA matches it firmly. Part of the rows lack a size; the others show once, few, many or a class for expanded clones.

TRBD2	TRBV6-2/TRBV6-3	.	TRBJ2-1	TGTGCCAGCAGTTCCGGGACTAGCGGTTACAATGAGCAGTTCTTC	CASSSGTSGYNEQFF
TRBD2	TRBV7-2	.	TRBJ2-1	TGTGCCAGCAGCTTGGCTAGCGGGAGTGTTCCGTTCTTC	CASSLASGSVPFF
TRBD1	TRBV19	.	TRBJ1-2	TGTGCCAGTACCATAGGACAGGGGTCTGGCTACACCTTC	CASTIGQGSGYTF
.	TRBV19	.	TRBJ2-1	TGTGCCACTCAGGACTTCAATGAGCAGTTCTTC	CATQDFNEQFF
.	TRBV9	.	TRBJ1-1	TGTGCCAGCAGCACTCGGACAGCAATGAACACTGAAGCTTTCTTT	CASSTRTAMNTEAFF
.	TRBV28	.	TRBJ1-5	TGTGCCAGCAGTTTAGAGCAGGGCGGGAGTCAGCCCCAGCATTTT	CASSLEQGGSQPQHF
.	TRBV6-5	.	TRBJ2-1	TGTGCCAGCAGTTACCGTCGGACACCTCCCTACAATGAGCAGTTCTTC	CASSYRRTPPYNEQFF
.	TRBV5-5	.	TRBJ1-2	TGTGCCAGCAGCTGGGAGGTTAACTATGGCTACACCTTC	CASSWEVNYGYTF
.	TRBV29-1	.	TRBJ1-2	TGCAGCGTTAGTGGTCCCGCTTGGGCGAACTATGGCTACACCTTC	CSVSGPAWANYGYTF
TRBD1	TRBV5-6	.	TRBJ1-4	TGTGCCAGCAGCTCGCGACAGGGCAGTACGAATGAAAAACTGTTTTTT	CASSSRQGSTNEKLFF
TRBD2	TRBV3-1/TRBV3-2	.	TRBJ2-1	TGTGCCAGCAGCCAAGATATAGCGGGAAGGTACAATGAGCAGTTCTTC	CASSQDIAGRYNEQFF
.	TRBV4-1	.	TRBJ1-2	TGCGCCAGCAGCCAAGTCCACAGGACCTATGGCTACACCTTC	CASSQVHRTYGYTF
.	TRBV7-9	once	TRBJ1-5	TGTGCCAGCAGCTTAGCAGGGGAATATCAGCCCCAGCATTTT	CASSLAGEYQPQHF
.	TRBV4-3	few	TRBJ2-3	TGCGCCAGCAGCCAAGCCCTTAGAAGTGGGGCCACAGATACGCAGTATTTT	CASSQALRSGATDTQYF
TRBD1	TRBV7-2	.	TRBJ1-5	TGTGCCAGCAGCTCACCTACAGGGGGCCATCAGCCCCAGCATTTT	CASSSPTGGHQPQHF
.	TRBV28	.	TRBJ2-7	TGTGCCAGCAGTTTATGGGACATCTTAGGCAACGAGCAGTACTTC	CASSLWDILGNEQYF
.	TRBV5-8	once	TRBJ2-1	TGTGCCAGCAGCCCTTCGGTGGACTCACGCAACAATGAGCAGTTCTTC	CASSPSVDSRNNEQFF
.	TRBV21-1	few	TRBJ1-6	TGTGCCAGCAGCAAAGGGGGGCATAATTCACCCCTCCACTTT	CASSKGGHNSPLHF
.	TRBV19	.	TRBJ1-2	TGTGCCAGTAGTATTTCACAGGGTATTCAGGGCTACACCTTC	CASSISQGIQGYTF
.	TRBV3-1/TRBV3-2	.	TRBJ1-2	TGTGCCAGCAGCGGAGGTCCCCTCAATCTAGACTACACCTTC	CASSGGPLNLDYTF
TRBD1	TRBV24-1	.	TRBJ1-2	TGTGCCACCAGTGATTTCGGAGGACAGGTTGGTGGCTACACCTTC	CATSDFGGQVGGYTF
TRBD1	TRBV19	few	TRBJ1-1	TGTGCCAGTAGTATCGGGACAGCGAACACTGAAGCTTTCTTT	CASSIGTANTEAFF
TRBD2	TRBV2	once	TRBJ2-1	TGTGCCAGCAGGGGGACTAGCGGGATACTGAGCTCCTACAATGAGCAGTTCTTC	CASRGTSGILSSYNEQFF
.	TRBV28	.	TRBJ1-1	TGTGCCAGCAGTGTAGGGGGACAGAACACTGAAGCTTTCTTT	CASSVGGQNTEAFF
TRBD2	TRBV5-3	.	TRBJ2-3	TGCACCAACCGGACTAGCGGTAGCACAGATACGCAGTATTTT	CTNRTSGSTDTQYF
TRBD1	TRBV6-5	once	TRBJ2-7	TGTGCCAGCAGTCGGGACAGGGGGACGTCCTACGAGCAGTACTTC	CASSRDRGTSYEQYF
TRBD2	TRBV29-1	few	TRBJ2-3	TGCAGCGTAGTAGCGGGAGGACTGTCAGATACGCAGTATTTT	CSVVAGGLSDTQYF
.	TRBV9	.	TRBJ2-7	TGTGCCAGCAGCCCCCTGGGTAGCGGAGGAGAGCAGTACTTC	CASSPLGSGGEQYF
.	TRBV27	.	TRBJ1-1	TGTGCCAGCAGTTTTGGTGGGGCGAACACTGAAGCTTTCTTT	CASSFGGANTEAFF
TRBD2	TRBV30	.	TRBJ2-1	TGTGCCTGGATGACTAGCGGGAGTCTGGATGAGCAGTTCTTC	CAWMTSGSLDEQFF
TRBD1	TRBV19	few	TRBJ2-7	TGTGCCAGTAGTATAATCGGGACAGGGGACGAGCAGTACTTC	CASSIIGTGDEQYF
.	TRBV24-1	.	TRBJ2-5	TGTGCCACCAGTGCCGGGGGAGATATGGAGACCCAGTACTTC	CATSAGGDMETQYF
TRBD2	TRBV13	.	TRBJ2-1	TGTGCCAGCAGCTTTACTAGCGTTACACACTCCTACAATGAGCAGTTCTTC	CASSFTSVTHSYNEQFF
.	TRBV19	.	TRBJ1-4	TGTGCCAGTAGTACTAACAGGGTTTCTAATGAAAAACTGTTTTTT	CASSTNRVSNEKLFF
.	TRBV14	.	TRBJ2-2	TGTGCCAGCAGCCAAGCCGGAGGGAACACCGGGGAGCTGTTTTTT	CASSQAGGNTGELFF
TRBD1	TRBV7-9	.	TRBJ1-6	TGTGCCAGCAGCTTAGCGGAGCAGGACAGGTCCCTCTTT	CASSLAEQDRSLF
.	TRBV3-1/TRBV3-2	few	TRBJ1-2	TGTGCCAGCAGCCAAGATAGACTCTATGGCTACACCTTC	CASSQDRLYGYTF
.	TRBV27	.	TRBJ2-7	TGTGCCAGCAGTACCCCCCAACGGGGCGAGCAGTACTTC	CASSTPQRGEQYF
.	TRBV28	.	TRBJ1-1	TGTGCCAGCAGTCCGACAGCAGTGGCTTTCTTT	CASSPTAVAFF
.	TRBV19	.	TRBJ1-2	TGTGCCAGTAGTATAGTGAGGGGGACCTATGGCTACACCTTC	CASSIVRGTYGYTF
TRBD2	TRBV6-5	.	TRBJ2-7	TGTGCCAGCAACGTGGGAGGGCCGAGCGAGCAGTACTTC	CASNVGGPSEQYF
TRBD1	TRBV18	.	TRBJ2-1	TGTGCCAGCTCACCAGGGGGGAGGACAGGGCCCTATGCCTCCTACAATGAGCAGTTCTTC	CASSPGGRTGPYASYNEQFF
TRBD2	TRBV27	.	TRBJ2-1	TGTGCCAGCAGTTTATCGGCTAGCGGGAGGTACAATGAGCAGTTCTTC	CASSLSASGRYNEQFF
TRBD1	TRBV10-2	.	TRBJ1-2	TGCGCCAGCAGTGAGTCGATCAGGGGGCATATAGGCAACCACTATGGCTACACCTTC	CASSESIRGHIGNHYGYTF
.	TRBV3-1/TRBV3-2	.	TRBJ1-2	TGTGCCAGCAGCCCGGGTATCGGTTATGGCTACACCTTC	CASSPGIGYGYTF